A selection of T cell receptor beta chains follows, all from one sample in a study of blood T cell repertoires in COVID-19. The table came from immunoSEQ multiplex PCR; TCRdb's copy has only in-frame clones and leaves some out. Seen here are approximately 210,000 clones, 84% observed once, and the top ten hold 7.8%. The sequenced sample was peripheral blood. These receptors were taken from a woman of 80 years or more with COVID-19, enrolled during active disease. Each CDR3 is given with its conserved first and last residue. The D gene is left open where the match is weak. Clone sizes are given selectively: once, few, many, or a class where the clone is expanded.

j_call	clone_size	d_call	v_call	cdr3_aa	cdr3_nt
TRBJ1-1	.	TRBD1	TRBV11-2	CASSPGTGGKAFF	TGTGCCAGCAGCCCCGGGACAGGGGGCAAAGCTTTCTTT
TRBJ1-4	.	TRBD1	TRBV5-1	CASSLVITKGQGNEKLFF	TGCGCCAGCAGCTTGGTCATAACCAAGGGACAGGGAAACGAAAAACTGTTTTTT
TRBJ1-3	.	.	TRBV5-1	CASSLALGGNTIYF	TGCGCCAGCAGCTTGGCCCTAGGTGGAAACACCATATATTTT
TRBJ2-2	.	TRBD1	TRBV19	CASSIGQGANGELFF	TGTGCCAGTAGTATCGGGCAGGGGGCGAACGGGGAGCTGTTTTTT
TRBJ1-5	.	.	TRBV6-5	CASGELDQPQHF	TGTGCCAGCGGGGAGTTAGATCAGCCCCAGCATTTT
TRBJ1-5	.	.	TRBV19	CASSIFVGAGHNQPQHF	TGTGCCAGTAGTATATTTGTTGGGGCAGGGCACAATCAGCCCCAGCATTTT
TRBJ1-5	.	.	TRBV18	CASGRSAEGKGQPQHF	TGTGCCAGCGGCAGGAGTGCGGAGGGAAAAGGTCAGCCCCAGCATTTT
TRBJ1-6	once	.	TRBV28	CASWGMDSPLHF	TGTGCCAGCTGGGGCATGGATTCACCCCTCCACTTT
TRBJ1-1	.	.	TRBV2	CASTFEEEEAFF	TGTGCCAGCACCTTCGAGGAGGAAGAAGCTTTCTTT
TRBJ2-1	.	.	TRBV5-1	CASSLANNEQFF	TGCGCCAGCAGCTTGGCCAACAATGAGCAGTTCTTC
TRBJ1-6	.	.	TRBV21-1	CASSKEICRGESPLHF	TGTGCCAGCAGCAAAGAGATATGCAGGGGTGAGTCACCCCTCCACTTT
TRBJ1-5	.	.	TRBV4-1	CASSQDRGRGSQPQHF	TGCGCCAGCAGCCAAGACCGGGGGAGAGGGAGTCAGCCCCAGCATTTT
TRBJ1-3	.	.	TRBV24-1	CANPKLGNTIYF	TGTGCCAATCCCAAGCTGGGAAACACCATATATTTT
TRBJ2-7	.	TRBD1	TRBV4-1	CASSQAAGGFDYEQYF	TGCGCCAGCAGCCAAGCCGCAGGGGGTTTTGACTACGAGCAGTACTTC
TRBJ2-5	.	TRBD2	TRBV9	CASSTGGTSWTQYF	TGTGCCAGCAGTACGGGGGGGACTTCGTGGACCCAGTACTTC
TRBJ1-4	once	.	TRBV6-6	CASRTVVLEKLFF	TGTGCCAGCAGAACAGTGGTCTTGGAAAAACTGTTTTTT
TRBJ1-5	.	TRBD1	TRBV2	CASRGQLNQPQHF	TGTGCCAGCAGGGGACAGCTCAATCAGCCCCAGCATTTT
TRBJ2-3	.	.	TRBV4-1	CASSQDRGGAPDTQYF	TGCGCCAGCAGCCAAGATCGGGGTGGTGCTCCAGATACGCAGTATTTT
TRBJ2-5	.	TRBD1	TRBV19	CASSIGGQGQTQETQYF	TGTGCCAGTAGTATAGGGGGACAGGGACAGACCCAAGAGACCCAGTACTTC
TRBJ1-3	few	.	TRBV19	CASSGRTGIHGNTIYF	TGTGCCAGTAGTGGGCGAACAGGGATCCATGGAAACACCATATATTTT
TRBJ1-5	.	TRBD1	TRBV19	CASTPGQGAYQPQHF	TGTGCCAGCACACCGGGACAGGGGGCGTATCAGCCCCAGCATTTT
TRBJ2-3	.	TRBD2	TRBV5-1	CASSLGLAGPHTDTQYF	TGCGCCAGCAGCTTGGGACTAGCGGGACCTCACACAGATACGCAGTATTTT
TRBJ1-3	.	.	TRBV4-1	CASSQEVQGGNTIYF	TGCGCCAGCAGCCAAGAAGTCCAGGGAGGAAACACCATATATTTT
TRBJ1-6	.	.	TRBV27	CASSPDITGSPLHF	TGTGCCAGCAGTCCAGACATTACGGGATCACCCCTCCACTTT
TRBJ2-5	few	TRBD1	TRBV5-4	CASSAGQGKETQYF	TGTGCCAGCAGCGCGGGACAGGGCAAAGAGACCCAGTACTTC
TRBJ2-1	.	.	TRBV19	CARGEEGTSNNEQFF	TGTGCCAGAGGGGAAGAGGGGACTTCTAACAATGAGCAGTTCTTC
TRBJ2-5	.	.	TRBV7-9	CASSSRGRETQYF	TGTGCCAGCAGTTCCCGCGGGCGGGAGACCCAGTACTTC
TRBJ1-1	.	.	TRBV11-1	CASSTYRDTTEAFF	TGTGCCAGCAGCACCTACAGGGATACCACTGAAGCTTTCTTT
TRBJ2-1	.	TRBD2	TRBV11-3	CASSYSGTSVDEQFF	TGTGCCAGCAGCTATTCCGGGACTAGCGTGGATGAGCAGTTCTTC
TRBJ2-7	.	TRBD2	TRBV27	CASSLLAGFGEQYF	TGTGCCAGCAGTTTGCTAGCGGGATTCGGAGAGCAGTACTTC
TRBJ1-1	.	.	TRBV20-1	CSASSIGAEAFF	TGCAGTGCTAGTTCGATAGGGGCTGAAGCTTTCTTT
TRBJ1-2	.	TRBD1	TRBV14	CASSQGGQGVLYGYTF	TGTGCCAGCAGCCAGGGAGGACAGGGCGTACTTTATGGCTACACCTTC
TRBJ2-7	.	TRBD1	TRBV3-1/TRBV3-2	CASSLTGSSYEQYF	TGTGCCAGCAGCTTGACAGGGAGCTCCTACGAGCAGTACTTC
TRBJ2-1	.	TRBD1	TRBV10-3	CAARATGGREQFF	TGTGCCGCTCGAGCGACAGGGGGCCGTGAGCAGTTCTTC
TRBJ2-5	.	.	TRBV3-1/TRBV3-2	CASSQRVETQYF	TGTGCCAGCAGCCAAAGAGTGGAGACCCAGTACTTC
TRBJ2-2	few	TRBD1	TRBV3-1/TRBV3-2	CASSQARTGYTGELFF	TGTGCCAGCAGCCAAGCAAGGACAGGGTACACCGGGGAGCTGTTTTTT
TRBJ1-1	.	.	TRBV25-1	CASSDRHGPPGVTEAFF	TGTGCCAGCAGCGACCGCCATGGCCCTCCGGGGGTCACTGAAGCTTTCTTT
TRBJ1-1	.	.	TRBV3-1/TRBV3-2	CASSIQGEAFF	TGTGCCAGCAGCATCCAGGGAGAAGCTTTCTTT
TRBJ2-1	.	TRBD1	TRBV5-1	CASSSPIGTGQNEQFF	TGCGCCAGCAGCTCCCCCATCGGGACAGGACAAAATGAGCAGTTCTTC
TRBJ2-5	.	TRBD1	TRBV28	CASTNRVTGSTTQYF	TGTGCCAGCACCAATCGGGTGACAGGGTCTACGACCCAGTACTTC
TRBJ1-1	.	.	TRBV25-1	CASSESGISNTEAFF	TGTGCCAGCAGTGAATCCGGGATCTCGAACACTGAAGCTTTCTTT
TRBJ2-7	.	.	TRBV25-1	CASSESGQLYEQYF	TGTGCCAGCAGTGAAAGTGGACAGCTATACGAGCAGTACTTC
TRBJ2-1	.	TRBD1	TRBV28	CASSLGTAPYNEQFF	TGTGCCAGCAGCCTCGGGACAGCACCTTACAATGAGCAGTTCTTC
TRBJ2-5	.	TRBD1	TRBV5-6	CASSLARGLETQYF	TGTGCCAGCAGCTTGGCCAGGGGGCTTGAGACCCAGTACTTC
TRBJ1-1	.	.	TRBV19	CASSSREWDTEAFF	TGTGCCAGTAGTAGTCGGGAGTGGGACACTGAAGCTTTCTTT
TRBJ1-1	.	TRBD1	TRBV6-5	CASRTGNTEAFF	TGTGCCAGCCGGACAGGGAACACTGAAGCTTTCTTT
TRBJ2-7	.	.	TRBV6-5	CASSQQGDEQYF	TGTGCCAGCAGCCAACAGGGTGACGAGCAGTACTTC
TRBJ2-7	once	.	TRBV3-1/TRBV3-2	CASSHLASPYEQYF	TGTGCCAGCAGCCATCTGGCATCACCCTACGAGCAGTACTTC
TRBJ2-3	.	.	TRBV11-3	CASSHERDTQYF	TGTGCCAGCAGCCACGAACGGGATACGCAGTATTTT
TRBJ1-2	.	.	TRBV9	CASSEPGRRGGYTF	TGTGCCAGCAGCGAGCCGGGGCGCAGGGGCGGCTACACCTTC
TRBJ2-1	.	TRBD2	TRBV5-5	CASSYRLAGARNEQFF	TGTGCCAGCAGCTACCGACTAGCGGGAGCGCGCAATGAGCAGTTCTTC
TRBJ2-1	.	.	TRBV24-1	CATSDRRRAAAGNEQFF	TGTGCCACCAGTGACCGACGGCGGGCGGCCGCAGGAAATGAGCAGTTCTTC
TRBJ1-4	once	.	TRBV19	CATPRLEKLFF	TGTGCCACCCCCAGGCTGGAAAAACTGTTTTTT
TRBJ1-4	.	.	TRBV7-9	CASSLERAEKLFF	TGTGCCAGCAGCTTAGAGAGGGCTGAAAAACTGTTTTTT